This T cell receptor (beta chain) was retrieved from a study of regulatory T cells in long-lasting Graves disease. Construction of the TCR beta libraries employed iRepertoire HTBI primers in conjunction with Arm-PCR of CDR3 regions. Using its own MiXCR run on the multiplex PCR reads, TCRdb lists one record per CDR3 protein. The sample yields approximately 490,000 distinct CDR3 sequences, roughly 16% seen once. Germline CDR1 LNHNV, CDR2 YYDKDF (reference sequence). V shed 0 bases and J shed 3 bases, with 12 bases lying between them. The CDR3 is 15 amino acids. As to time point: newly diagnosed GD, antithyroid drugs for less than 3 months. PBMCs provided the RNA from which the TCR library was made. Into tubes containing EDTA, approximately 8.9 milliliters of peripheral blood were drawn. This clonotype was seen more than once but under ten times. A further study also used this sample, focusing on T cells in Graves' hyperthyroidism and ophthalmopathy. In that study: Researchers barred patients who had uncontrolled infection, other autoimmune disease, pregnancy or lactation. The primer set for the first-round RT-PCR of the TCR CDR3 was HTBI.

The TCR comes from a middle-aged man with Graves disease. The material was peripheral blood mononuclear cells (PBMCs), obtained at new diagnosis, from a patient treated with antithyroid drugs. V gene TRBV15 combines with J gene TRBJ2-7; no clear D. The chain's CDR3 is CATSRDHGFLYEQYF. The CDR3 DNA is TGTGCCACCAGCAGAGATCACGGGTTTCTCTACGAGCAGTACTTC.